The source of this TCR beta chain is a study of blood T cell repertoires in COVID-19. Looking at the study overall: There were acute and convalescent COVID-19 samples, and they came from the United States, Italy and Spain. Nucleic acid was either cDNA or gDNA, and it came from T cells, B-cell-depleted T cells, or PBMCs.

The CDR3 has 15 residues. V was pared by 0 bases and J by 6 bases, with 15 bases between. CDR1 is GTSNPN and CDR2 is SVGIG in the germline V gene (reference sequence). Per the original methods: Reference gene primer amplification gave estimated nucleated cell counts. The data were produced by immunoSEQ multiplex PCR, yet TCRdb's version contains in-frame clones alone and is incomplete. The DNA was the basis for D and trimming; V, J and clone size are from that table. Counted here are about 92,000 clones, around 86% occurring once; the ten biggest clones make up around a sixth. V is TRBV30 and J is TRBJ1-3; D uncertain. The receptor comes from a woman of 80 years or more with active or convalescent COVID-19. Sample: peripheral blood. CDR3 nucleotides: TGTGCCTGGAGTGTACCGGGAGGGTTGGTAAACACCATATATTTT. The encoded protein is CAWSVPGGLVNTIYF.